This TCR beta chain was sequenced during a study of T cell repertoires in cytomegalovirus infection. Germline-derived CDR1 and CDR2 are SGHTA and FQGNSA. CDR3 length equals 16 residues. Trimming left V 5 bases short and J 1 base short, with 17 bases between. TCRdb recomputed calls from the reads with MiXCR, one row per CDR3 protein. The sample has some 160,000 distinct CDR3 sequences, about 15% seen once. The sequence was collected from a human donor in good health (CMV status not recorded). Some clones in this sample may be carry-over from other donors' samples. The chain links TRBV7-2 to TRBJ1-2; possible D gene TRBD1, 6 bases. Sequenced: CD8+ T cells from PBMCs. The CDR3 coding sequence is TGTGCCAGCAGCCAGATACCGGGACACCGTAACTATGGCTACACCTTC. This codes for CASSQIPGHRNYGYTF.